This T cell receptor beta chain stems from a study of blood T cell repertoires in COVID-19. Study background: Sites across the United States, Italy and Spain contributed samples from acute and convalescent COVID-19. PBMCs, B-cell-depleted T cells, or T cells provided the cDNA or gDNA that made up the material.

In the original analysis: Quantification of nucleated cells was approximated via reference gene primer amplification. Repertoires were generated with immunoSEQ multiplex PCR, while TCRdb's copy carries only in-frame clones and drops some. V, J and clone size reflect that table, while D and trimming were determined from the DNA. Found here are more than 95,000 clones, less than 90% of them singletons; the top ten hold 6% to 9.5%. The sequenced sample was peripheral blood. The sequence was collected from a man in his sixties or seventies who had recovered from COVID-19.

Here the CDR3 reads CAREDRGSQNYEQYF. The CDR3 coding sequence is TGTGCCAGGGAGGACAGGGGAAGCCAAAACTACGAGCAGTACTTC. The chain combines TRBV2 with TRBJ2-7; 9 bases align to TRBD1. J was trimmed by 3 bases and V by 9 bases; bases with no gene match: 12. The CDR3 runs 15 residues. CDR1 SNHLY and CDR2 FYNNEI come from the germline V gene.